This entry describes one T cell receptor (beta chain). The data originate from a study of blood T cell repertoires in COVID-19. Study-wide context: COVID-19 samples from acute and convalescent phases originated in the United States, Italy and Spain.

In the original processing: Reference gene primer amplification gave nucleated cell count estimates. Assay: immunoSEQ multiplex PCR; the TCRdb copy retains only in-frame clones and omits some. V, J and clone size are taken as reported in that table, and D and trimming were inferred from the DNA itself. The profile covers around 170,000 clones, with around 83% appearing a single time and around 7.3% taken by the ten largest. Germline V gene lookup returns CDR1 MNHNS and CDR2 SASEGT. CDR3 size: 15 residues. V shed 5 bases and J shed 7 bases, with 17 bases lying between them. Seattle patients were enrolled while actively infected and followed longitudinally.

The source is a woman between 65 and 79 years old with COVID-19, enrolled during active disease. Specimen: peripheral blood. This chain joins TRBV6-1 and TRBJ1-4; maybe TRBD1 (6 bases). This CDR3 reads CASSFAQGTIEKLFF. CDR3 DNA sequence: TGTGCCAGCAGTTTCGCCCAGGGGACAATTGAAAAACTGTTTTTT.